This TCR beta chain was recorded in a study of T cells after posttransplantation cyclophosphamide. General study findings and limits: Skin or GI-infiltrating T cells shared few TRB sequences with blood. TRB clonality was highly associated with recipient CMV seropositivity and reactivation.

The assay was immunoSEQ multiplex PCR, and TCRdb's table has in-frame clones only and misses some. Recorded here are 30,000 to 45,000 clones, with no singletons, and the ten leading clones hold roughly 1.1%. This related bone marrow graft donor gave peripheral blood on the day of marrow donation. There are a few counts of this clone. The antigen remains undetermined. The V gene end was trimmed by 0 bases and the J gene end by 10 bases; junction bases not matched to a gene: 5. The CDR3 extends over 14 amino acids. The germline V gene encodes CDR1 SGDLS and CDR2 YYNGEE. The origin of this receptor is a girl aged 10 to 17 in good health, CMV-negative, and a related stem cell transplant donor. The sequencing sample was made of PBMCs. This sequence joins TRBV9 and TRBJ1-2; 11 bases align to TRBD1. The CDR3 DNA is TGTGCCAGCAGCGTAGGTGGGACAGGGGGGACCTACACCTTC. This sequence encodes CASSVGGTGGTYTF.